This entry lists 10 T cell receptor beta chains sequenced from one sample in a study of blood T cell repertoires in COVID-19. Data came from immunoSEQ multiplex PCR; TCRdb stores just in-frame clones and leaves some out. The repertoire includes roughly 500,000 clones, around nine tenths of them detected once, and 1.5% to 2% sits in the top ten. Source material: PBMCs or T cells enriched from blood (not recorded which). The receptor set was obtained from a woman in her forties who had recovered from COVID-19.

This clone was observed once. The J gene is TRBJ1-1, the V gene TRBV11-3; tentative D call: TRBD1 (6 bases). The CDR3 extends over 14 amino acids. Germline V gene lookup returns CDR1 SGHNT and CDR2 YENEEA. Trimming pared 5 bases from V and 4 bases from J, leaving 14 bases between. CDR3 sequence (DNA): TGTGCCAGCAGCCCAGGGGCACGGGGCACTGAAGCTTTCTTT. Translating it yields CASSPGARGTEAFF.

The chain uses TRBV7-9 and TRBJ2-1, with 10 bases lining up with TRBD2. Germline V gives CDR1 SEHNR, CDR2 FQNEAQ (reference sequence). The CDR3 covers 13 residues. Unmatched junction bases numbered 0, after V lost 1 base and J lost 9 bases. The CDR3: CASSLGLAGEQFF. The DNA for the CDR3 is TGTGCCAGCAGCTTAGGACTAGCGGGTGAGCAGTTCTTC.

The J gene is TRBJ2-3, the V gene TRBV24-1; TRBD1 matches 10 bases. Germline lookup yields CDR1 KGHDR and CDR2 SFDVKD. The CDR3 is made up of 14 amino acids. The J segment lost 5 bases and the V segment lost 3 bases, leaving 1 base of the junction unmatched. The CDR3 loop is CATSDRTGGDTQYF. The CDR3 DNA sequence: TGTGCCACCAGTGATCGGACAGGGGGAGATACGCAGTATTTT.

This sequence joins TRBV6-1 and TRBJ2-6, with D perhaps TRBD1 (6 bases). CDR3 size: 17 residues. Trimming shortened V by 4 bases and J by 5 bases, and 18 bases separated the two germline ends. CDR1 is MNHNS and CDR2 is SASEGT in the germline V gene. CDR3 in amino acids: CASSGQAKTFWANVLTF. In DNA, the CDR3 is TGTGCCAGCAGTGGACAGGCAAAAACCTTTTGGGCCAACGTCCTGACTTTC.

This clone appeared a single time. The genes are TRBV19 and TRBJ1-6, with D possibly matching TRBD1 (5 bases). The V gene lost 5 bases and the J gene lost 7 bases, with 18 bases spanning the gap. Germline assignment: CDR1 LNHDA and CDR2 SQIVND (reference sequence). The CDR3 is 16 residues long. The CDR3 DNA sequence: TGTGCCAGTAGTGAGAACCGGAGACAGATAAATTCACCCCTCCACTTT. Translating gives CASSENRRQINSPLHF.

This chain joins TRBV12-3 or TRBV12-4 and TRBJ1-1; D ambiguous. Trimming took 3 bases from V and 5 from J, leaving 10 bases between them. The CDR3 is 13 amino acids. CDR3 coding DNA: TGTGCCAGCAGTTTCTCTTCTACGACTGAAGCTTTCTTT. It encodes CASSFSSTTEAFF.

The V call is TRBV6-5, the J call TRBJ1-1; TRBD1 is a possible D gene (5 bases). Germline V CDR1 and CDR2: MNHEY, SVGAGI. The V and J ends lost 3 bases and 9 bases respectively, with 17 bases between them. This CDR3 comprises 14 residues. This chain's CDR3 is CASSYGPDRSKAFF. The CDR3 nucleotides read TGTGCCAGCAGTTATGGCCCAGACAGATCCAAAGCTTTCTTT.

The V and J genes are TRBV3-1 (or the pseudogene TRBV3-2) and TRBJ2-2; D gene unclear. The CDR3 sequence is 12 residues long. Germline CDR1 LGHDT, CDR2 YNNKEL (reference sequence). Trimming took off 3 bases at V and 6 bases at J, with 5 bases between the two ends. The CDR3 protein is CASSQLAGELFF. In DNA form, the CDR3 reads TGTGCCAGCAGCCAGCTAGCCGGGGAGCTGTTTTTT.

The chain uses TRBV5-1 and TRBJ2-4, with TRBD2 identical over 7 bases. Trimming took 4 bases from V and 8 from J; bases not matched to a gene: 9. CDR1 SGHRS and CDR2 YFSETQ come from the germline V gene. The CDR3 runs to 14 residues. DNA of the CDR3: TGCGCCAGCAGCCCGGGGAGGGCCGCGGACATTCAGTACTTC. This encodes CASSPGRAADIQYF.

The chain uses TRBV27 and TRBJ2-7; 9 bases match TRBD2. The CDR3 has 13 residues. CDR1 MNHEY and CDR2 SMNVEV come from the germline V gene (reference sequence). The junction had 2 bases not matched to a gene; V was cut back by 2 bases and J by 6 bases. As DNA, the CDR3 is TGTGCCAGCAGTTTAATGCGGGAGGGCGAGCAGTACTTC. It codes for CASSLMREGEQYF.